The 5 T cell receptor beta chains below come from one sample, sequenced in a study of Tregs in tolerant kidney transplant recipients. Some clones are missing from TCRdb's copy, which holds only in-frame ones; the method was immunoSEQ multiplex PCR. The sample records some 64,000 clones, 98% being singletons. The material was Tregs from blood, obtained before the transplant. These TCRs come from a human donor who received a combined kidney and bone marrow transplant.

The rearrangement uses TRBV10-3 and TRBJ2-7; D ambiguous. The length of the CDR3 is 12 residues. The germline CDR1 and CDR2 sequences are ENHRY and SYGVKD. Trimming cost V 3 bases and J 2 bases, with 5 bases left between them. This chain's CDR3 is CAISEGAYEQYF. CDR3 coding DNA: TGTGCCATCAGTGAAGGAGCCTACGAGCAGTACTTC.

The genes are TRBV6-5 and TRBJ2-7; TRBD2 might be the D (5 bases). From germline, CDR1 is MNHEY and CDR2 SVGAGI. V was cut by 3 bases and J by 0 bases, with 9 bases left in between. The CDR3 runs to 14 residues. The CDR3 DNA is TGTGCCAGCAGTTATTGGAGGCACTCCTACGAGCAGTACTTC. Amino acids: CASSYWRHSYEQYF.

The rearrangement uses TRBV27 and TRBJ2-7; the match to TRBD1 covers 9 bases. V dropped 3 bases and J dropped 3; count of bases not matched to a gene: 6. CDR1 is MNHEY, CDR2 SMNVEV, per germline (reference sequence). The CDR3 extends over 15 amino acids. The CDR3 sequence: CASSLPGTGLYEQYF. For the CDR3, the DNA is TGTGCCAGCAGTTTGCCCGGGACAGGGCTCTACGAGCAGTACTTC.

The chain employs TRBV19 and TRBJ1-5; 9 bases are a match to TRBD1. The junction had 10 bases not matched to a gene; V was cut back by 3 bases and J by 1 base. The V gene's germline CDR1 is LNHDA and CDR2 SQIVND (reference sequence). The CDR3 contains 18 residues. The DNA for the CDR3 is TGTGCCAGTAGTATTGTTACAGGGGGCAAGGTAAGCAATCAGCCCCAGCATTTT. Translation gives CASSIVTGGKVSNQPQHF.

The CDR3 bases are TGCGCCAGCAGCCCCGGGGAGGGACAGGGTTTACATGGCTACACCTTC. It specifies CASSPGEGQGLHGYTF. The V gene is TRBV4-3, the J gene TRBJ1-2; 9 nucleotides align to TRBD1. The V and J ends lost 4 bases and 6 bases, in that order; junction bases with no gene match: 12. The CDR3 loop spans 16 amino acids. Looked up from germline, CDR1 is LGHNA and CDR2 is YSLEER.